This entry lists 27 T cell receptor beta chains sequenced from one sample in a study of breast tumors, draining lymph nodes, adjacent tissues. Via MiXCR, TCRdb re-called the multiplex PCR reads, giving one row per CDR3 protein. Among approximately 130,000 distinct CDR3 sequences, 20% to 25% were seen once, and the ten largest hold roughly 2.8%. Axillary draining lymph nodes of breast cancer patients supplied the node samples. Sequencing used axillary lymph node tissue. Receptors were obtained from a female donor with breast cancer. Some clones in this sample may be carry-over from other donors' samples.

For this clonotype: This sequence may be a read error, since a much larger clone differs from it by one base. This rearrangement joins TRBV20-1 to TRBJ2-3; 13 nucleotides line up with TRBD2. From germline, CDR1 is DFQATT and CDR2 SNEGSKA (reference sequence). This CDR3 has 14 residues. CDR3 region: CSADGTSGTGTQYF. DNA of the CDR3: TGCAGTGCAGACGGGACTAGCGGGACAGGTACGCAGTATTTT.

This clonotype has a count of ten or more. The chain recombines TRBV7-9 with TRBJ2-2; D not resolved. The CDR3 consists of 15 residues. Germline CDR1 SEHNR, CDR2 FQNEAQ (reference sequence). Trimming took 1 base from V and 0 from J, leaving 6 bases between them. This CDR3 is CASSLGVTNTGELFF. The CDR3, as DNA: TGTGCCAGCAGCTTAGGAGTTACGAACACCGGGGAGCTGTTTTTT.

V is TRBV11-2 and J is TRBJ1-2; 8 bases line up with TRBD1. Germline CDR1 reads SGHAT; CDR2 reads FQNNGV. V was pared by 2 bases and J by 8 bases, with 10 bases of the junction left unmatched. The CDR3 runs 15 residues. The CDR3 nucleotides read TGTGCCAGCAGCTTAAAGGGGACAGGTTTGTTCGGCTACACCTTC. This codes for CASSLKGTGLFGYTF.

This clonotype was seen many times. The rearrangement uses TRBV30 and TRBJ1-2; TRBD1 matches at 7 bases. The CDR3 sequence is 11 residues long. The germline V gene has CDR1 GTSNPN and CDR2 SVGIG (reference sequence). V dropped 0 bases and J dropped 8; count of bases not matched to a gene: 0. The CDR3 reads CAWSVGGGYTF. The CDR3 DNA reads as TGTGCCTGGAGTGTAGGGGGCGGCTACACCTTC. The full variable domain, with the rest looked up from reference TRBV30 and TRBJ1-2, is SQTIHQWPATLVQPVGSPLSLECTVEGTSNPNLYWYRQAAGRGLQLLFYSVGIGQISSEVPQNLSASRPQDRQFILSSKKLLLSDSGFYLCAWSVGGGYTFGSGTRLTVV.

This clonotype has only a few counts. V is TRBV18 and J is TRBJ1-5; D call uncertain. This CDR3 region has 14 residues. CDR1 and CDR2 (germline): KGHSH, LQKENI. V dropped 3 bases and J dropped 0 bases, with 6 bases sitting between them. The CDR3 loop is CASSPQDSNQPQHF. For the CDR3, the DNA is TGTGCCAGCTCACCCCAGGATAGCAATCAGCCCCAGCATTTT.

Remarks on this clonotype: This could be a read error, since a much larger clone is one nucleotide away. The chain couples TRBV29-1 to TRBJ2-5; the D gene could be TRBD1 or TRBD2 (6 bases each). This CDR3 is built from 14 residues. The germline gives CDR1 SQVTM, CDR2 ANQGSEA. The CDR3 spells CSVRRGGGGETQSF. The CDR3 nucleotides are TGCAGCGTTCGGCGAGGGGGTGGCGGGGAGACCCAGTCCTTC.

Concerning this clonotype: Being one base from a much bigger clone, this may be a read error. The J gene is TRBJ2-1, the V gene TRBV6-5, with D unresolved. V was trimmed by 6 bases and J by 0 bases, leaving 15 bases between them. The CDR3 sequence is 16 residues long. The germline V gene encodes CDR1 MNHEY and CDR2 SVGAGI. The CDR3 is CASSPRPASSYNEQFF. The DNA of the CDR3 is TGTGCCAGCAGCCCCCGACCAGCCAGCTCCTACAATGAGCAGTTCTTC.

The table lists this clonotype with many counts. V usage is TRBV2 and J usage is TRBJ2-7; no firm D call. The V end lost 2 bases, the J end lost 4 bases, and 6 bases lay between the germline ends. The germline V gene encodes CDR1 SNHLY and CDR2 FYNNEI. The CDR3 covers 12 residues. The CDR3 region is CASSERTYEQYF. The CDR3 nucleotides read TGTGCCAGCAGTGAACGCACGTACGAGCAGTACTTC. Full variable domain (outside the CDR3, taken from reference TRBV2 and TRBJ2-7): EPEVTQTPSHQVTQMGQEVILRCVPISNHLYFYWYRQILGQKVEFLVSFYNNEISEKSEIFDDQFSVERPDGSNFTLKIRSTKLEDSAMYFCASSERTYEQYFGPGTRLTVT.

CDR3 sequence (DNA): TGCAGTGCTAGAGTGGGCAGTCGCACGGAGACCCAGTACTTC. It is translated as CSARVGSRTETQYF. This chain links TRBV20-1 with TRBJ2-5; D call uncertain. The V and J ends lost 1 base and 5 bases respectively, with 14 bases between them. There are 14 residues in the CDR3. The germline CDR1 and CDR2 sequences are DFQATT and SNEGSKA (reference sequence).

About this clonotype itself: It may be a read error: a sequence one base away is much more abundant. This CDR3 is missing its conserved last phenylalanine or tryptophan, likely due to a read error. The V call is TRBV6-6, the J call TRBJ2-7; D perhaps matches TRBD2 (5 bases). The CDR3 extends over 15 amino acids. CDR1 and CDR2 from the germline V gene are MNHNY and SVGAGI (reference sequence). V lost 2 bases and J 0 bases, leaving 11 bases between the germline ends. The CDR3 reads CASSYKAGSSYEQYS. Written as DNA, the CDR3 is TGTGCCAGCAGTTACAAGGCGGGTTCCTCCTACGAGCAGTACTCC.

As concerns this clonotype: This sequence may be a read error, since a much larger clone differs from it by one base. The chain combines TRBV6-5 with TRBJ1-6; D remains ambiguous. The CDR3 covers 15 residues. Germline V gene sequence: CDR1 MNHEY, CDR2 SVGAGI. Written as DNA, the CDR3 is TGTGCCAGCAGTTATGAGAGCTCCTGTAATTCACCCCTCCACTTT. Amino acids: CASSYESSCNSPLHF.

A word on this clonotype: This sequence may be a read error, since a much larger clone differs from it by one base. The chain is built from TRBV28 and TRBJ2-7; 9 nucleotides match TRBD2. The germline V gene has CDR1 MDHEN and CDR2 SYDVKM. Unmatched junction bases numbered 8, after V lost 8 bases and J lost 3 bases. This CDR3 has 14 residues. DNA of the CDR3: TGTGCCAGCGGTCGTAGCGGGAGCGGCTACGAGCAGTACTTC. This codes for CASGRSGSGYEQYF.

Regarding this clonotype: A much larger clone differs by one base, so this may be a read error. The chain combines TRBV28 with TRBJ2-7; the match to TRBD1 covers 8 bases. The CDR3 is 15 amino acids. Germline CDR1 and CDR2: MDHEN and SYDVKM. The CDR3 loop reads CASSPPGQAEYERYF. CDR3 in DNA: TGTGCCAGCAGTCCACCGGGACAGGCTGAATACGAGCGGTACTTC.

This clonotype was detected many times. The chain joins TRBV30 to TRBJ2-7; TRBD1 is a possible D gene (5 bases). V lost 2 bases to trimming and J lost 1 base, with 9 bases between them. The CDR3 spans 13 residues. Germline values: CDR1 GTSNPN, CDR2 SVGIG (reference sequence). The CDR3 sequence: CAWSRGISYEQYF. The CDR3 DNA reads TGTGCCTGGAGTAGGGGAATTTCCTACGAGCAGTACTTC. Variable domain in full (rest from reference TRBV30 and TRBJ2-7): SQTIHQWPATLVQPVGSPLSLECTVEGTSNPNLYWYRQAAGRGLQLLFYSVGIGQISSEVPQNLSASRPQDRQFILSSKKLLLSDSGFYLCAWSRGISYEQYFGPGTRLTVT.

This clonotype was observed at least ten times. The chain combines TRBV20-1 with TRBJ2-1; 8 bases are shared with TRBD1. V shed 3 bases, J shed 5 bases, and the junction held 3 bases outside the gene matches. Looked up from germline, CDR1 is DFQATT and CDR2 is SNEGSKA (reference sequence). The CDR3 loop spans 13 amino acids. The CDR3 DNA sequence: TGCAGTGCTAGGGGACAGGTTGACAATGAGCAGTTCTTC. Its protein product is CSARGQVDNEQFF.

The V and J genes are TRBV3-1 and TRBJ1-5; 9 bases are a match to TRBD1. With 4 bases clipped from V and 2 bases from J, the junction kept 9 bases outside the gene matches. From germline, CDR1 is LGHDT and CDR2 YNNKEL (reference sequence). The CDR3 runs 17 residues. This chain's CDR3 is CASSPTTGGAGNQPQHF. The CDR3 DNA sequence: TGTGCCAGCAGCCCCACAACAGGGGGCGCGGGCAATCAGCCCCAGCATTTT. Filled out from reference TRBV3-1 and TRBJ1-5, the complete variable domain reads DTAVSQTPKYLVTQMGNDKSIKCEQNLGHDTMYWYKQDSKKFLKIMFSYNNKELIINETVPNRFSPKSPDKAHLNLHINSLELGDSAVYFCASSPTTGGAGNQPQHFGDGTRLSIL.

This clonotype was seen at least ten times. V is TRBV29-1 and J is TRBJ1-3; D might be TRBD1 (6 bases). Germline assignment: CDR1 SQVTM and CDR2 ANQGSEA. The V end lost 6 bases, the J end lost 0 bases, and 12 bases lay between the germline ends. The CDR3 runs 14 residues. The CDR3, as DNA: TGCAGCGTGGGGGCCGGGGTCTCTGGAAACACCATATATTTT. As protein: CSVGAGVSGNTIYF.

With respect to this clonotype: This clone may be a read error of a much larger clone one base away. The rearrangement uses TRBV6-5 and TRBJ2-1; TRBD1 aligns across 8 bases. Losses at the gene ends were 7 bases for V and 9 bases for J; bases not matched to a gene: 8. The germline CDR1 and CDR2 sequences are MNHEY and SVGAGI. The CDR3 totals 13 residues. The CDR3 DNA sequence: TGTGCCAGCATAAGGGCAGGGGGCAGTGAGCAGTTCTTC. Translating gives CASIRAGGSEQFF.

This clonotype appeared many times. CDR3 loop: CAISESYGQGNYEQYF. As DNA, the CDR3 is TGTGCCATCAGTGAGTCATACGGACAGGGAAACTACGAGCAGTACTTC. The V call is TRBV10-3, the J call TRBJ2-7; the match to TRBD1 covers 8 bases. Germline V gene data show CDR1 as ENHRY and CDR2 as SYGVKD. CDR3 size: 16 residues. V dropped 0 bases and J dropped 3; count of bases not matched to a gene: 7.

This clonotype showed up many times. The chain combines TRBV4-1 with TRBJ2-5; TRBD1 or TRBD2 may be the D gene (7 bases each). Germline V gives CDR1 MGHRA, CDR2 YSYEKL. The CDR3 length is 17 residues. The V end lost 4 bases, the J end lost 2 bases, and 20 bases lay between the germline ends. This chain's CDR3 is CASSPLSGGREQETQYF. As DNA, the CDR3 is TGCGCCAGCAGCCCGCTATCAGGGGGGAGGGAGCAAGAGACCCAGTACTTC.

As to this clonotype: This may be a read error: a much more frequent sequence differs by one nucleotide. The chain employs TRBV3-2 and TRBJ2-7. TRBV3-2 is labeled a pseudogene. The CDR3 is made up of 13 amino acids. Here the CDR3 DNA reads TGTGCCAGCAGCCCCAACAGAGCCTACGGGCAGTACTTC. Protein: CASSPNRAYGQYF.

The chain uses TRBV6-1 and TRBJ2-7; 9 bases are a match to TRBD1. The ends lost 7 bases at V and 5 bases at J; junction bases unmatched: 15. The V gene's germline CDR1 is MNHNS and CDR2 SASEGT. The CDR3 consists of 16 residues. CDR3 sequence: CASTSGTGTGNHEQYF. The CDR3 DNA reads as TGTGCCAGCACCTCAGGTACCGGGACAGGGAACCACGAGCAGTACTTC.

As for this clonotype: This may come from a read error, since a much larger clone is one base off. This rearrangement joins TRBV12-3 or TRBV12-4 to TRBJ1-3; no clear D. This CDR3 region has 14 residues. The CDR3 loop reads CASSPASSGNTVYF. In DNA form, the CDR3 reads TGTGCCAGCAGTCCTGCCTCCTCTGGAAACACCGTATATTTT.

Note on this clonotype: At one of its ends the junction is not consistent with the germline gene, which may arise from a read error. V is TRBV5-1 and J is TRBJ2-1; D uncertain. Germline V gene data show CDR1 as SGHRS and CDR2 as YFSETQ. CDR3 length: 12 amino acids. CDR3 residues: CASSLSRNERFF. For the CDR3, the DNA is TGCGCCAGCAGCTTGTCCCGAAATGAGCGGTTCTTC.

As concerns this clonotype: This may be a read error: a much more frequent sequence differs by one nucleotide. In DNA, the CDR3 is TGTGCCAGCAGCTCACAGGTCGCGAATGAGCAGTTCTTC. Residues: CASSSQVANEQFF. The V call is TRBV11-2, the J call TRBJ2-1, with D possibly matching TRBD1 (5 bases). Germline values: CDR1 SGHAT, CDR2 FQNNGV. V was trimmed by 4 bases and J by 7 bases, leaving 11 bases between them. The CDR3 totals 13 residues.

Ten or more counts support this clonotype. The chain couples TRBV6-1 to TRBJ2-7; tentatively, D is TRBD2 (6 bases). The germline CDR1 and CDR2 sequences are MNHNS and SASEGT. Between the trimmed V and J ends, which lost 2 bases and 2 bases, there was a span of 10 bases. This CDR3 contains 14 residues. For the CDR3, the DNA is TGTGCCAGCAGTGAATGGCGGGGACCCTACGAGCAGTACTTC. It encodes CASSEWRGPYEQYF.

This clonotype was counted at least ten times. This sequence joins TRBV15 and TRBJ2-1; possible D gene TRBD2, 7 bases. Germline CDR1 reads LNHNV; CDR2 reads YYDKDF (reference sequence). The CDR3 is made up of 16 amino acids. The ends were cut back, 3 bases at V and 4 bases at J, with 16 bases in the middle. This CDR3 reads CATSSRGSGKYNEQFF. The CDR3 DNA sequence: TGTGCCACCAGCAGCAGGGGAAGCGGGAAGTACAATGAGCAGTTCTTC.